This TCR delta chain was documented in a study of Vδ1+ human thymocytes. There are a few counts of this clone. Its antigen is as yet unknown. RNA was extracted from the cells and then reverse transcribed. Multiplex PCR used pooled V-gene forward primers and a constant-region reverse primer to amplify CDR3s. TCRdb reran clone calling via CATT on the multiplex PCR reads. This sample yields about 58,000 delta-chain clones, of which around 15% are seen a single time; 0.3% to 0.45% belongs to the top ten. Between the trimmed V and J ends, which lost 6 bases and 0 bases, there was a span of 17 bases. This CDR3 spans 16 amino acids. The germline V gene encodes CDR1 TSWWSYY and CDR2 QGS. Study results and limitations: Unlike peripheral blood Vdelta1+ controls, thymic delta-chain sequences included about 20% Vdelta2 and few Vdelta3. Thymic TRG and TRD repertoires appeared highly polyclonal, with Gaussian CDR3 length distributions.

Specimen: Vdelta1+ gamma-delta thymocytes from the thymus. Subset of the sample: FACS-sorted CD3+ TCRalphabeta- TCRVdelta1+ TCRVdelta2- thymocytes. The chain is built from TRDV1 and TRDJ1; D remains unclear. The receptor was isolated from a girl less than two years old who had congenital heart surgery. The CDR3 sequence is CALGHISRQYTDKLIF. CDR3 DNA: TGTGCTCTTGGTCACATATCACGGCAGTACACCGATAAACTCATCTTT.